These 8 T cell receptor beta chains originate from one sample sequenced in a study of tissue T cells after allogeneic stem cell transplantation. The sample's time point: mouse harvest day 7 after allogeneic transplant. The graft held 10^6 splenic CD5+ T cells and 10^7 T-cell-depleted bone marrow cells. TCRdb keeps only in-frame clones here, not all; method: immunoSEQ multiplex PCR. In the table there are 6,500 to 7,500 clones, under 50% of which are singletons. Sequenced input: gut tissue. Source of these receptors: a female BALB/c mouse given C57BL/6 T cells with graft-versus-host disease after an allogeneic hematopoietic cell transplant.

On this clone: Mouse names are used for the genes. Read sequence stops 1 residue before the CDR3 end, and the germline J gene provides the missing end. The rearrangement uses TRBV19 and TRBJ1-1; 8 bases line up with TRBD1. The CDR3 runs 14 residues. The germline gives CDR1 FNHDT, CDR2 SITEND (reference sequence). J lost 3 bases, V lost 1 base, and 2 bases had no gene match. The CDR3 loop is CASSINRGDTEVFF. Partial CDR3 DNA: TGTGCCAGCAGTATAAACAGGGGGGACACAGAAGTCTTC.

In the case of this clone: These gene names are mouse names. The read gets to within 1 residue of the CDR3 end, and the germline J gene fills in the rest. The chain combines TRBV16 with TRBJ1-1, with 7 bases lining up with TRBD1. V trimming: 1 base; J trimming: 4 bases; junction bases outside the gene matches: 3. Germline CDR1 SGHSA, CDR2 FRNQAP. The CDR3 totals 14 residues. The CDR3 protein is CASSLVRGRTEVFF. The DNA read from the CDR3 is TGTGCAAGCAGCTTAGTGAGGGGGCGCACAGAAGTCTTC.

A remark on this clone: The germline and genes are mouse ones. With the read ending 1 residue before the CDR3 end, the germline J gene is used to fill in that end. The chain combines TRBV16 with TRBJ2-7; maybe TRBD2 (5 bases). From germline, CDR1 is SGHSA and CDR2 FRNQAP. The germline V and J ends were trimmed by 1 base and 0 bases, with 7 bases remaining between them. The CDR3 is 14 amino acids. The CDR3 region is CASSLVGSSYEQYF. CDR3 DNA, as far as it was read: TGTGCAAGCAGCTTAGTGGGGAGCTCCTATGAACAGTAC.

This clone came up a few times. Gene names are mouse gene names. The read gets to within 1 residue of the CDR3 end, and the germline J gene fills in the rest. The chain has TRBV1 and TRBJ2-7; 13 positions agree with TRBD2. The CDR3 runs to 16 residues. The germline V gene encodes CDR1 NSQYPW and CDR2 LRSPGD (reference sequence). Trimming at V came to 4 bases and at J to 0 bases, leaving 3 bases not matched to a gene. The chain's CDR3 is CTCSGDWGGYSYEQYF. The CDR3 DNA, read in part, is TGCACCTGCAGTGGGGACTGGGGGGGATACTCCTATGAACAGTAC.

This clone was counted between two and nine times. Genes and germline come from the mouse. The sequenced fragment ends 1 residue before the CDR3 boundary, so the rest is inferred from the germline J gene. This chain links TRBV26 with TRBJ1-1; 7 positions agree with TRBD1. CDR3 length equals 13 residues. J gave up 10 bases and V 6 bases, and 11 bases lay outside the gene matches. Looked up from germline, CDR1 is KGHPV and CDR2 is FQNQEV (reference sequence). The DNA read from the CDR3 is TGTGCCAGCAGGTACCGGACAGGCCGGGGAGTCTTC. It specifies CASRYRTGRGVF. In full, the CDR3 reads CASRYRTGRGVFF.

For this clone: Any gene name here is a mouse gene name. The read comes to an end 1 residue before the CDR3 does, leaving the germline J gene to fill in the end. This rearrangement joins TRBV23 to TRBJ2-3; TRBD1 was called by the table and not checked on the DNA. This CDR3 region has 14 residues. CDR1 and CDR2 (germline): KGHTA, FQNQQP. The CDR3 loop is CSSRGTGGTETLYF. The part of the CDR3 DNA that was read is TGCTCCAGCAGGGGGACAGGGGGCACAGAAACGCTGTAT.

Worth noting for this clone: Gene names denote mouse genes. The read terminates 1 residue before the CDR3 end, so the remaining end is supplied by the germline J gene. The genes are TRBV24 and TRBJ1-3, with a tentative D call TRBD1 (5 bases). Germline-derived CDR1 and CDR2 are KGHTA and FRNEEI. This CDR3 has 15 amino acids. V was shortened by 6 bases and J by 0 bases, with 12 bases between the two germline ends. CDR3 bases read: TGTGCCAGCAGCCCCAGGGACCGTTCTGGAAATACGCTCTAT. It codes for CASSPRDRSGNTLY. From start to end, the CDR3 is CASSPRDRSGNTLYF.

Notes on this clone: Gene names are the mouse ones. The CDR3 DNA, read in part, is TGTGCCAGCAGTCTGACTGGGGGAGACTATGCTGAGCAGTTC. Protein product: CASSLTGGDYAEQF. The whole CDR3 is CASSLTGGDYAEQFF. V gene TRBV26 combines with J gene TRBJ2-1, with 8 nucleotides matching TRBD2. The CDR3 end lies 1 residue beyond the end of the read and is filled in from the germline J gene. CDR1 is KGHPV, CDR2 FQNQEV, per germline (reference sequence). There are 15 residues in the CDR3. The V gene end was trimmed by 2 bases and the J gene end by 2 bases; junction bases not matched to a gene: 2.